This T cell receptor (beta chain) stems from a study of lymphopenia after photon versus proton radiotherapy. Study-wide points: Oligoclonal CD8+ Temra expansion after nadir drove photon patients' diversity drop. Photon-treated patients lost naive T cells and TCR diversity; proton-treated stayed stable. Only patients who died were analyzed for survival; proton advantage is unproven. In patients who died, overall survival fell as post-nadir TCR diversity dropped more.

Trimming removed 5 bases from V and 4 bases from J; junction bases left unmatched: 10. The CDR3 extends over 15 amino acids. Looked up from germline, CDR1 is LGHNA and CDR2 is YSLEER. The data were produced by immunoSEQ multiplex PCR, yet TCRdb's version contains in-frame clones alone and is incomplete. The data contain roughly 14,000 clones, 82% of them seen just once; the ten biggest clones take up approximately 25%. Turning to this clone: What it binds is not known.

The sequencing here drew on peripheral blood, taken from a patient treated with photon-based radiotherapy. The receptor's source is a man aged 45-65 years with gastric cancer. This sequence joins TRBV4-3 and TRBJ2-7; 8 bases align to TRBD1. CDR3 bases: TGCGCCAGCAGCTTCGGACAGGGAGAAGCTTACGAGCAGTACTTC. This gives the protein CASSFGQGEAYEQYF.